One sample yielded the 15 T cell receptor beta chains listed below, sequenced in a study of shared clonotypes between healthy human individuals. This table comes from immunoSEQ multiplex PCR, and its TCRdb copy is limited to in-frame clones, with some not included. The sample consists of about 2.1 million clones, around 93% of them appearing once. Naive CD8 isolation took CD45RO-negative cells positively selected for CCR7 and excluded terminally differentiated effector memory CD45RA+ cells. Material for sequencing was naive CD8+ T cells from PBMCs. The receptor set was obtained from a man between 18 and 29 years old in good health. Some clones in this sample may be carry-over from other donors' samples.

This rearrangement joins TRBV7-3 to TRBJ2-3; 9 bases match TRBD2. Germline trimming cut 8 bases from V and 5 bases from J; bases unmatched to any gene: 17. The CDR3 consists of 17 residues. Germline V gene sequence: CDR1 SGHTA, CDR2 FQGTGA. The CDR3 loop is CASGPGLAGPNGDTQYF. The CDR3 DNA follows: TGTGCCAGCGGCCCGGGGCTAGCGGGACCCAATGGAGATACGCAGTATTTT.

The chain combines TRBV11-2 with TRBJ2-7; D ambiguous. This CDR3 is built from 13 residues. Per germline, CDR1 SGHAT and CDR2 FQNNGV. Trimming left V 5 bases short and J 6 bases short, with 14 bases between. This chain's CDR3 is CASSPPRFLEQYF. CDR3 nucleotides: TGTGCCAGCAGCCCACCAAGGTTCCTCGAGCAGTACTTC.

J is TRBJ2-1 and V is TRBV5-1, with D possibly TRBD2 on 5 matching bases. V gave up 7 bases and J gave up 14 bases, with 19 bases separating them. CDR3 length: 12 residues. Germline CDR1 is SGHRS and CDR2 is YFSETQ. The CDR3 protein is CASRTDTLGEFF. Written as DNA, the CDR3 is TGCGCCAGCCGGACTGATACCCTTGGTGAGTTCTTC.

This chain joins TRBV12-5 and TRBJ2-4; 11 positions match TRBD2. The CDR3 covers 16 residues. The V gene's germline CDR1 is LGHNT and CDR2 FRNRAP. Unmatched junction bases numbered 7, after V lost 6 bases and J lost 3 bases. CDR3 sequence reads: CASGPTSGMGKNIQYF. The CDR3 DNA follows: TGTGCTAGTGGCCCGACTAGCGGGATGGGCAAAAACATTCAGTACTTC.

V and J are TRBV27 and TRBJ2-2; D might be TRBD1 (5 bases). The CDR3 is 15 residues long. Trimming removed 5 bases at V and 1 base at J, with 11 bases between. Germline V lookup: CDR1 MNHEY, CDR2 SMNVEV (reference sequence). The CDR3 sequence: CASSPMGLNTGELFF. The CDR3 DNA is TGTGCCAGCAGTCCCATGGGGCTGAACACCGGGGAGCTGTTTTTT.

This clone was counted between two and nine times. J is TRBJ2-7 and V is TRBV19, with unresolved D. The CDR3 has 15 amino acids. Germline CDR1 LNHDA, CDR2 SQIVND (reference sequence). Trimming pared 0 bases from V and 0 bases from J, leaving 9 bases between. The CDR3 region has the DNA TGTGCCAGTAGTATAGATAGCCGGATCTCCTACGAGCAGTACTTC. Protein sequence: CASSIDSRISYEQYF.

Note on this clone: Other DNA sequences of this sample code for an identical CDR3. This chain's CDR3 is CASKGLAVYNEQFF. CDR3 nucleotides: TGTGCCAGCAAGGGACTAGCGGTCTACAATGAGCAGTTCTTC. The chain couples TRBV27 to TRBJ2-1; 11 nucleotides match TRBD2. V trimming: 7 bases; J trimming: 3 bases; junction bases outside the gene matches: 2. CDR1 and CDR2 from the germline V gene are MNHEY and SMNVEV (reference sequence). This CDR3 is 14 amino acids long.

This rearrangement joins TRBV6-6 to TRBJ1-2, with 10 bases lining up with TRBD1. V was pared by 2 bases and J by 8 bases, with 8 bases of the junction left unmatched. CDR3 length: 15 residues. Germline V gives CDR1 MNHNY, CDR2 SVGAGI (reference sequence). DNA of the CDR3: TGTGCCAGCAGTTACGTGGGACAGGGGATGGACGGCTACACCTTC. Translated: CASSYVGQGMDGYTF.

V and J are TRBV6-5 and TRBJ2-5; 13 nucleotides line up with TRBD2. The DNA end is a closer match to TRBJ2-7, so the J assignment may be wrong. The germline CDR1 and CDR2 sequences are MNHEY and SVGAGI. The CDR3 is 15 residues long. The CDR3 reads CASIQLAGGPYEQYF. The CDR3 DNA reads TGTGCCAGCATACAACTAGCGGGAGGGCCCTACGAGCAGTACTTC.

The rearrangement joins TRBV9 to TRBJ2-1; 10 bases align to TRBD2. The CDR3 loop spans 14 amino acids. Germline CDR1 reads SGDLS; CDR2 reads YYNGEE. Unmatched junction bases numbered 11, after V lost 2 bases and J lost 15 bases. As DNA, the CDR3 is TGTGCCAGCAGCGTCGCCGGGACTAGCGTATGGCGGTTCTTC. Its translation: CASSVAGTSVWRFF.

The chain carries TRBV14 and TRBJ1-2; TRBD1 might be the D (6 bases). CDR1 is SGHDN and CDR2 is FVKESK in the germline V gene. The CDR3 is made up of 16 amino acids. Trimming took 4 bases from V and 3 from J, leaving 18 bases between them. CDR3 sequence (DNA): TGTGCCAGCAGCCCGTGGGGGGGCGGTATCTACTATGGCTACACCTTC. It translates to CASSPWGGGIYYGYTF.

As regards this clone: Other DNA sequences in the sample encode the same CDR3. The CDR3, as DNA: TGTGCCAGCAGTTTAGTCGGGCCCTACGAGCAGTACTTC. It specifies CASSLVGPYEQYF. The genes are TRBV27 and TRBJ2-7; no definite D call. Per the germline V gene, CDR1 is MNHEY and CDR2 is SMNVEV (reference sequence). CDR3 length: 13 amino acids. Trimming shortened V by 2 bases and J by 2 bases, and 7 bases separated the two germline ends.

The chain uses TRBV30 and TRBJ2-1; 11 bases line up with TRBD2. The CDR3 length is 14 residues. Germline V lookup: CDR1 GTSNPN, CDR2 SVGIG (reference sequence). The V and J ends lost 5 bases and 6 bases, in that order; junction bases with no gene match: 6. As DNA, the CDR3 is TGTGCCTGGCCGGGACTAGCGGATTCCAATGAGCAGTTCTTC. It specifies CAWPGLADSNEQFF.

The chain has TRBV4-3 and TRBJ1-2; 7 bases line up with TRBD1. V lost 0 bases to trimming and J lost 2 bases; unmatched junction nucleotides: 3. The CDR3 runs to 15 residues. The germline gives CDR1 LGHNA, CDR2 YSLEER. The DNA of the CDR3 is TGCGCCAGCAGCCAAGAGGCAGGGGGGAACTATGGCTACACCTTC. This encodes CASSQEAGGNYGYTF.

About this clone itself: The sample holds other DNA sequences that translate to the same CDR3. The CDR3 protein is CASSFVGGNYEQYF. The CDR3 DNA follows: TGTGCCAGCAGTTTTGTGGGGGGTAACTACGAGCAGTACTTC. This chain joins TRBV27 and TRBJ2-7; possibly TRBD2 for D (6 bases). Germline CDR1 reads MNHEY; CDR2 reads SMNVEV (reference sequence). With 3 bases removed from V and 3 bases from J, the gap between germline ends came to 12 bases. The CDR3 contains 14 residues.